This T cell receptor (beta chain) emerged from a study of graft-versus-host responses after intestinal transplantation. Study-wide findings and caveats: Circulating GvH clone levels at their peak were associated with HvG declines (early post-transplant).

Profiling relied on immunoSEQ multiplex PCR, and the TCRdb table lists in-frame clones only, not all of them. The table lists some 69,000 clones, around nine tenths of them singletons. Notes on this clone: The antigen is undetermined.

Trimming took off 4 bases at V and 1 base at J, with 9 bases between the two ends. Germline V gene data show CDR1 as SGHRS and CDR2 as YFSETQ. The CDR3 sequence is 13 residues long. The V and J genes are TRBV5-1 and TRBJ2-7; D ambiguous. The origin of this receptor is a human patient who received an intestinal transplant, so some T cells may come from the graft donor. Sample: bone marrow, taken roughly 110 weeks after intestinal transplantation. The CDR3 DNA follows: TGCGCCAGCAGCGACGTAAGTTCCTACGAGCAGTACTTC. Amino acid sequence: CASSDVSSYEQYF.